The clone carrying this T cell receptor (beta chain) was counted only a few times. Antigen specificity is unknown. These data are taken from a study of T-cell memory formation after mild COVID-19. General study results and limits: A balance of CD4 and CD8 characterized clones contracting day 15 to 85, whereas later expanders leaned CD4+.

Constant-segment primers and 5'RACE yielded cDNA libraries for TCR alpha and TCR beta, each carrying sample barcodes and UMIs. TCRdb used MiXCR to reprocess the 5' RACE reads, holding one entry per CDR3 protein. The sample shows 260,000 or so distinct CDR3 sequences, 16% of them seen only once. The germline V gene has CDR1 SQVTM and CDR2 ANQGSEA. The CDR3 totals 14 residues. Trimming removed 4 bases from V and 4 bases from J; junction bases left unmatched: 5. The source is a man aged 18 to 30 who had mild COVID-19 (a few samples of this study predate the infection). Cell type and time point are not known. Specimen: PBMCs or a T cell subset sorted from them (not recorded which). This chain connects TRBV29-1 to TRBJ1-2; 11 positions agree with TRBD1. The CDR3 DNA reads TGCAGCGTTGCGGGACAGGGGGTAGCCTATGGCTACACCTTC. Translated: CSVAGQGVAYGYTF.